This TCR beta chain was retrieved from a study of T cell clones after liver transplantation. Only a few counts were recorded for this clone. Method: immunoSEQ multiplex PCR; TCRdb's copy keeps in-frame clones and lacks some. The table has roughly 80,000 clones, 80% to 85% seen once; the top ten hold more than 0.45%. The germline CDR1 and CDR2 sequences are SEHNR and FQNEAQ (reference sequence). The CDR3 length is 16 residues. The J segment lost 0 bases and the V segment lost 4 bases, leaving 6 bases of the junction unmatched. This sequence originates from a human patient who received a liver transplant. Some T cells may trace back to the graft donor. V is TRBV7-9 and J is TRBJ1-3, with TRBD1 matching 7 bases. The sample was CD4+ T cells from blood, taken approximately 3.5 years after liver transplant. For the CDR3, the DNA is TGTGCCAGCAGCTATTGGACAGGAGACTCTGGAAACACCATATATTTT. Translating gives CASSYWTGDSGNTIYF.